This TCR beta chain originates from a study of blood T cell repertoires in COVID-19. Overall study: The United States, Italy and Spain were the sources of the acute and convalescent COVID-19 samples.

CDR1 and CDR2 from the germline V gene are KGHSH and LQKENI. V was trimmed by 4 bases and J by 4 bases, leaving 17 bases between them. The CDR3 is made up of 16 amino acids. Per the study methods: Reference gene primer amplification yielded estimated nucleated cell counts. The repertoire was sequenced with immunoSEQ multiplex PCR; TCRdb's copy has only in-frame clones and lacks some. The V and J calls and the clone size are those of that table, but D and trimming were determined from the DNA. The sample records about 180,000 clones, roughly 88% being singletons. The TCR originated in a human donor with active or convalescent COVID-19. The donor label of this sample is uncertain. Material for sequencing was peripheral blood. The gene calls are TRBV18 and TRBJ1-3; D not resolved. The CDR3: CASSQQQLVNGNTIYF. CDR3 bases: TGTGCCAGCTCACAACAACAGTTGGTAAACGGAAACACCATATATTTT.